This T cell receptor beta chain was obtained from a study of T cells in Graves' hyperthyroidism and ophthalmopathy. With V trimmed by 3 bases and J by 7 bases, 14 bases remained unmatched. The CDR3 sequence is 16 residues long. For the diagnoses, clinical symptoms, serum thyroxine and TRAb, thyroid ultrasound and orbital computed tomography were used. TCR beta CDR3 region amplification was performed from RNA transcripts. The HTBI set primed first-round TCR CDR3 RT-PCR. TCRdb used MiXCR to reprocess the multiplex PCR reads, holding one entry per CDR3 protein. The sample yields under 350,000 distinct CDR3 sequences, around 15% seen once. In this sample, this clonotype turned up many times.

The receptor was derived from a woman in her sixties or seventies with Graves' ophthalmopathy. The sample taken for sequencing was blood. The chain uses TRBV12-3 or TRBV12-4 and TRBJ1-2, with TRBD1 matching 7 bases. CDR3 DNA: TGTGCCAGCAGTTTGTACGGCAGGGGGAGCTCTAGTGGCTACACCTTC. Amino acids: CASSLYGRGSSSGYTF.